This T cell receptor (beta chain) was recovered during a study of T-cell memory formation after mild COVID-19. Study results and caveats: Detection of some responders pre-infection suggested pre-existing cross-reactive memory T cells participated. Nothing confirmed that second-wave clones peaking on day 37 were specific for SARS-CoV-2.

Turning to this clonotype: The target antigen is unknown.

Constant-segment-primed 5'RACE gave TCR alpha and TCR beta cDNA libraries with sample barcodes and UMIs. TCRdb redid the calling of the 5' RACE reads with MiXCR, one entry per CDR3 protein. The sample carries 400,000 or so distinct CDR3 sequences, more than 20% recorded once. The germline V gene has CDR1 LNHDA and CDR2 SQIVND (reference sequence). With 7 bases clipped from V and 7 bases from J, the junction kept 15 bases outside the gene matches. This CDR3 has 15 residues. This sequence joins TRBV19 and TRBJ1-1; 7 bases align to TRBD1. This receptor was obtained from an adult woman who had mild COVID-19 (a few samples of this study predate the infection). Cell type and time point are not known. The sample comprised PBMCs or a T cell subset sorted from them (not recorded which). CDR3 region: CASTKGRGGEGEAFF. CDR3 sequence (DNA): TGTGCCAGTACCAAAGGGAGAGGGGGCGAGGGTGAAGCTTTCTTT.